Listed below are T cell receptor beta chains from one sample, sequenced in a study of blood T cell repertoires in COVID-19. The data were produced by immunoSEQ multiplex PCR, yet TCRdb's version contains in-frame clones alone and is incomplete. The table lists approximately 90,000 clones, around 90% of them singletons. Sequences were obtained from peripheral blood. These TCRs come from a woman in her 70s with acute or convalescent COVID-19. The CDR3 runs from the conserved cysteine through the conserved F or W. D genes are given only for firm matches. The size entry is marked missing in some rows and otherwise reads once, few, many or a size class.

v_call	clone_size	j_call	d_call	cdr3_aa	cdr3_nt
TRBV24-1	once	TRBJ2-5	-	CATSDPIDTGKQETQYF	TGTGCCACCAGTGATCCGATTGACACAGGGAAACAAGAGACCCAGTACTTC
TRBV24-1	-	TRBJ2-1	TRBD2	CATRSGANWNEQFF	TGTGCCACCCGGAGCGGGGCCAACTGGAATGAGCAGTTCTTC
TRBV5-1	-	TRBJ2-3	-	CASMAPGTDTQYF	TGCGCCAGCATGGCCCCTGGCACAGATACGCAGTATTTT
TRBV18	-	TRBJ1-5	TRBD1	CASSSQGQPQHF	TGTGCCAGCTCATCACAGGGGCAGCCCCAGCATTTT
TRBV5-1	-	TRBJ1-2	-	CASSTGGPRHYGYTF	TGCGCCAGCTCCACCGGAGGGCCTCGACACTATGGCTACACCTTC
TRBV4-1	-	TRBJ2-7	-	CASSQEGRSGLGEQYF	TGCGCCAGCAGCCAAGAAGGGCGGTCAGGGTTGGGCGAGCAGTACTTC
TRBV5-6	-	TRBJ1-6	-	CASSVAGGRSPLHF	TGTGCCAGCAGCGTTGCCGGGGGACGTTCACCCCTCCACTTT
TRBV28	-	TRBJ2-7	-	CASRTQGSTYEQYF	TGTGCCAGCAGAACCCAGGGTTCCACCTACGAGCAGTACTTC
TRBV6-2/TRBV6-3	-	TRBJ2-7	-	CASSYEGMRGYEQYF	TGTGCCAGCAGTTACGAAGGGATGAGGGGGTACGAGCAGTACTTC
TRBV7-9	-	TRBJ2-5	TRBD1	CASSSTDRGPETQYF	TGTGCCAGCAGCTCCACGGACAGGGGGCCGGAGACCCAGTACTTC
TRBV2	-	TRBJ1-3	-	CASSRPGTGNTIYF	TGTGCCAGCAGCCGTCCAGGGACTGGAAACACCATATATTTT
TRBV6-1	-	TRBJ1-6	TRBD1	CASSVNPGQGASPLHF	TGTGCCAGCAGTGTTAATCCGGGACAGGGGGCGTCACCCCTCCACTTT
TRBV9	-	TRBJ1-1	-	CASGRMEKNTEAFF	TGTGCCAGTGGCCGGATGGAGAAGAACACTGAAGCTTTCTTT
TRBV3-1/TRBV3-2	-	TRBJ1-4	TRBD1	CASSLRTGGPEKLFF	TGTGCCAGCAGCCTTCGGACAGGGGGCCCTGAAAAACTGTTTTTT
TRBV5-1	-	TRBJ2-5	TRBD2	CASSRGTSGLQETQYF	TGCGCCAGCAGCAGAGGGACTAGCGGCCTCCAAGAGACCCAGTACTTC
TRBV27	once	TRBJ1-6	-	CASSLISSYNSPLHF	TGTGCCAGCAGTTTAATCAGTTCCTATAATTCACCCCTCCACTTT
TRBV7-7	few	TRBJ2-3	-	CASSPGTTVGTDTQYF	TGTGCCAGCAGCCCCGGGACAACGGTTGGGACAGATACGCAGTATTTT
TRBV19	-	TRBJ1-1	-	CASSIRPGYTEAFF	TGTGCCAGTAGTATCCGACCAGGCTACACTGAAGCTTTCTTT
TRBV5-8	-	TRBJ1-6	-	CASRKRRSSYNSPLHF	TGTGCCAGCAGAAAACGGAGGAGCTCCTATAATTCACCCCTCCACTTT
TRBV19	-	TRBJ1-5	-	CASSTARGQPQHF	TGTGCCAGTAGTACCGCCCGGGGGCAGCCCCAGCATTTT
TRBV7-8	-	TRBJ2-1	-	CASSLAHSRYNEQFF	TGTGCCAGCAGCTTAGCGCATTCCAGATACAATGAGCAGTTCTTC
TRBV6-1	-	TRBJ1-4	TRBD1	CASSEKGAGDLFF	TGTGCCAGCAGTGAAAAGGGGGCTGGAGATCTGTTTTTT
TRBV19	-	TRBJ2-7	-	CASSIVAGEFGQYF	TGTGCCAGTAGTATAGTTGCAGGGGAGTTTGGGCAGTACTTC
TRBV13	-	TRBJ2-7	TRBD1	CASSSTGGSREQYF	TGTGCCAGCAGCTCTACAGGGGGCTCTCGCGAGCAGTACTTC
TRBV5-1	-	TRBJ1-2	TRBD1	CASSLGQGASSGYTF	TGCGCCAGCAGCCTAGGACAGGGGGCGTCGTCTGGCTACACCTTC
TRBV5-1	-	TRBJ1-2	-	CASRPDRIYGYTF	TGCGCCAGCAGGCCAGACAGGATCTATGGCTACACCTTC
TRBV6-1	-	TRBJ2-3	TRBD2	CASSDLSGGATDTQYF	TGTGCCAGCAGTGACCTTAGCGGGGGGGCTACAGATACGCAGTATTTT
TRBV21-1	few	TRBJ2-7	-	CASSKGQGLYEQYF	TGTGCCAGCAGCAAAGGGCAGGGGCTGTACGAGCAGTACTTC
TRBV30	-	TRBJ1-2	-	CAWSQNYGYTF	TGTGCCTGGAGTCAGAACTATGGCTACACCTTC
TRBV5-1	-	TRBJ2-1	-	CASTLSNEQFF	TGCGCCAGCACCCTCTCCAATGAGCAGTTCTTC
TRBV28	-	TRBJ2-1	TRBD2	CASSFGLAVGNEQFF	TGTGCCAGCAGTTTCGGGCTAGCGGTGGGGAATGAGCAGTTCTTC
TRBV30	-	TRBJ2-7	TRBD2	CAWTPAGVHYEQYF	TGTGCCTGGACTCCAGCGGGAGTTCATTACGAGCAGTACTTC
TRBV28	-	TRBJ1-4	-	CASSLLREKLFF	TGTGCCAGCAGTTTATTGCGGGAAAAACTGTTTTTT
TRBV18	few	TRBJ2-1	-	CASSPPEPTGGLNEQFF	TGTGCCAGCTCACCACCGGAACCGACAGGAGGCTTGAATGAGCAGTTCTTC
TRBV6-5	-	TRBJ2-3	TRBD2	CASKTLAGGTDTQYF	TGTGCCAGCAAAACACTAGCGGGCGGCACAGATACGCAGTATTTT
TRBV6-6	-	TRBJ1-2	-	CASSYSGAGDPYGYTF	TGTGCCAGCAGTTACTCGGGGGCGGGGGACCCCTATGGCTACACCTTC
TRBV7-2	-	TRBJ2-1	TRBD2	CASSFIRRAGRRVEQFF	TGTGCCAGCAGCTTCATACGAAGAGCGGGGCGAAGGGTAGAGCAGTTCTTC
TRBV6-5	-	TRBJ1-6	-	CASRTTRTENSPLHF	TGTGCCAGCAGGACAACCCGGACAGAGAATTCACCCCTCCACTTT
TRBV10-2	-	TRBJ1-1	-	CASRTGTPNTEAFF	TGCGCCAGCAGGACCGGGACACCGAACACTGAAGCTTTCTTT
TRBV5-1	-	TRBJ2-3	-	CASSSTLDNTGPRF	TGCGCCAGCAGCTCCACCCTGGACAACACTGGGCCTCGTTTT
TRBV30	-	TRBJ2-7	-	CAWSMTGFEQYF	TGTGCCTGGAGCATGACAGGTTTCGAGCAGTACTTC
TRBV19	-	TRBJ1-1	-	CASSIAGYLNTEAFF	TGTGCCAGTAGTATTGCCGGGTACCTGAACACTGAAGCTTTCTTT
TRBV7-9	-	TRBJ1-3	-	CASSFLGAGEGNTIYF	TGTGCCAGCAGCTTTTTGGGTGCAGGGGAAGGAAACACCATATATTTT
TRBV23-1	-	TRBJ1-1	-	CASSQATGTEAFF	TGCGCCAGCAGTCAAGCCACAGGGACTGAAGCTTTCTTT
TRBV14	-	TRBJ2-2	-	CASSHYGTKNTGELFF	TGTGCCAGCAGCCACTACGGGACAAAGAACACCGGGGAGCTGTTTTTT
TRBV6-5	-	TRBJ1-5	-	CASSFGRNNQPQHF	TGTGCCAGCAGTTTTGGCAGGAACAATCAGCCCCAGCATTTT
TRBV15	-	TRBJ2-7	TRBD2	CATSFSGRNDEQYF	TGTGCCACCAGTTTTTCCGGGAGGAACGACGAGCAGTACTTC
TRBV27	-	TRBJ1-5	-	CASSLVYSNQPQHF	TGTGCCAGCAGTTTAGTATATAGCAATCAGCCCCAGCATTTT
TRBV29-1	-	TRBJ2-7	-	CSARTTYEQYF	TGCAGCGCCCGGACAACCTACGAGCAGTACTTC
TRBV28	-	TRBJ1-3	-	CASTIGPHGGNTIYF	TGTGCCAGCACCATTGGGCCCCATGGAGGAAACACCATATATTTT
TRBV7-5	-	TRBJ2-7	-	CARSLGTGGLGEQYF	TGTGCCAGAAGCCTGGGGACAGGGGGCCTTGGTGAGCAGTACTTC